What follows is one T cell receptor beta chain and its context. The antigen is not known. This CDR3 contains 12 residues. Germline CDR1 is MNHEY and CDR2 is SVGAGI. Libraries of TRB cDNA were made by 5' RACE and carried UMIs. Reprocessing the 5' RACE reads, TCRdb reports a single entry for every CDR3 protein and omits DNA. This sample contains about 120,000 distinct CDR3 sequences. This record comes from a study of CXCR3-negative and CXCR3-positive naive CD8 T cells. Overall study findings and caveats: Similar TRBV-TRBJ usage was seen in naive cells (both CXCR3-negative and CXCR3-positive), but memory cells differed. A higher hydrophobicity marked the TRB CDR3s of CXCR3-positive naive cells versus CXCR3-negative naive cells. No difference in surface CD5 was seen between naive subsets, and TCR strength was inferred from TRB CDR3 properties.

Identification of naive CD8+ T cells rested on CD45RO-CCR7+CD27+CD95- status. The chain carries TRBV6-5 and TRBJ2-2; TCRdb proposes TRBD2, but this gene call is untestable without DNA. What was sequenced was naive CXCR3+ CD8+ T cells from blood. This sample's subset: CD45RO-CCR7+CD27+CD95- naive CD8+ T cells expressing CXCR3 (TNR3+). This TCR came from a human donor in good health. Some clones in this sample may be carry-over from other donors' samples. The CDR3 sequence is CASRMGAGELFF.